This T cell receptor (beta chain) emerged from a study of shared clonotypes between healthy human individuals. Study-level information: Three CD4 naive, three CD4 memory, two CD8 naive and one CD8 memory plate were used per donor. Overall study findings and caveats: The naive CD4 repertoires of a handful of donors were compared, and about 5% of clonotypes were shared.

The authors ran the assay at deep level. Produced via immunoSEQ multiplex PCR; TCRdb's table is partial and in-frame only. The sample contains some 2,500,000 clones, roughly 90% of which appear only once. As concerns this clone: Its antigen is not known.

The germline V gene encodes CDR1 SGHTA and CDR2 FQGNSA. The CDR3 is made up of 16 amino acids. Germline trimming cut 4 bases from V and 1 base from J; bases unmatched to any gene: 4. V usage is TRBV7-2 and J usage is TRBJ2-1; 10 bases are shared with TRBD2. Material: naive CD4+ T cells from PBMCs. The subset: CD45RA+ positively selected. This TCR came from a man younger than 30 in good health. Some clones in this sample may be carry-over from other donors' samples. The CDR3 DNA sequence: TGTGCCAGCAGCTCGGGACTAGCGATTTCCTACAATGAGCAGTTCTTC. Translation: CASSSGLAISYNEQFF.